This TCR beta chain emerged from a study of cytomegalovirus exposure and HLA in healthy donors. This CDR3 region has 15 residues. The V gene end was trimmed by 2 bases and the J gene end by 5 bases; junction bases not matched to a gene: 8. Germline CDR1 SGHNT, CDR2 YYREEE (reference sequence). Assay used: immunoSEQ multiplex PCR; TCRdb lists only in-frame clones, some missing. The sample lists 150,000 to 200,000 clones, about 83% occurring once. The chain recombines TRBV5-4 with TRBJ2-5, with 8 bases that match TRBD2. The sample comprised PBMCs. This receptor was obtained from a woman younger than 45 in good health and CMV-seronegative. CDR3 DNA sequence: TGTGCCAGCAGCTTAGGTTCGGGGGGGCCGGAGACCCAGTACTTC. It yields the protein CASSLGSGGPETQYF.